This T cell receptor (beta chain) is from a study of monozygotic twins with inflammatory bowel disease. Notes on this clonotype: Its matching antigen is unknown.

General study points: No discrimination was achieved between different T cell subtypes.

Total RNA amounting to 3,000 to 3,500 ng went into each TCR library. TCRdb reanalyzed the 5' RACE reads and collapses them to one entry per CDR3 protein, without DNA. The table for this sample gives about 440,000 distinct CDR3 sequences. This CDR3 is built from 14 residues. Germline values: CDR1 DFQATT, CDR2 SNEGSKA (reference sequence). Sequencing was done on a sample of blood. This chain uses TRBV20-1 with TRBJ2-3; as DNA is missing, the TRBD2 call by TCRdb cannot be tested. This clonotype was sampled from a human donor with ulcerative colitis or Crohn's disease, or a healthy co-twin of an affected twin (not recorded which). The CDR3 loop reads CSAGLAGAGDTQYF.